This TCR beta chain was captured in a study of T cells expressing NK-cell markers. For each CDR3 protein, TCRdb gives one entry from its re-call of the 5' RACE reads, without DNA. Recorded for this sample: about 260,000 distinct CDR3 sequences. The germline gives CDR1 SGHNT, CDR2 YYREEE (reference sequence). The CDR3 consists of 14 residues. This chain joins TRBV5-4 and TRBJ2-7; TCRdb proposes TRBD1, but this gene call is untestable without DNA. The sample taken for sequencing was blood T cells: a sorted CD56 or NKG2C T cell subset, CD4+ or CD8+ T cells, or bulk PBMC T cells (not recorded which). The source is a woman aged 18 to 69 in good health. The CDR3 reads CASRPQGSFYEQYF.